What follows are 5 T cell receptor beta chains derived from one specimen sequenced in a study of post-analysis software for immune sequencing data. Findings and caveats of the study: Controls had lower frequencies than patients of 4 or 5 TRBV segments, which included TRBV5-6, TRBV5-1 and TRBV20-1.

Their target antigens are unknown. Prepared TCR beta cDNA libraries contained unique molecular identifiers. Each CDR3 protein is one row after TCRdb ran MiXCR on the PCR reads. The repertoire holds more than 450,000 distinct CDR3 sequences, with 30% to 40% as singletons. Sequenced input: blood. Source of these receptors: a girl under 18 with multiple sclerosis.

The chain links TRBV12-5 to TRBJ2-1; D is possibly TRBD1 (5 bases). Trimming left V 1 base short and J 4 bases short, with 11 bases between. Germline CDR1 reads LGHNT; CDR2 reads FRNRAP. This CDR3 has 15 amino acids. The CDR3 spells CASGLGQTPYNEQFF. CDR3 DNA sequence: TGTGCTAGTGGTTTGGGACAGACACCATACAATGAGCAGTTCTTC.

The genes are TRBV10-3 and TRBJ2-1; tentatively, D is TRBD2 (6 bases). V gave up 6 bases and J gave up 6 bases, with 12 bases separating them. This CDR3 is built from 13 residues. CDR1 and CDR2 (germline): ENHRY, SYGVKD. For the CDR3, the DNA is TGTGCCATCAGCCCCGACGGGGGCAATGAGCAGTTCTTC. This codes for CAISPDGGNEQFF.

CDR3 sequence: CASSLEPQGMSPDTQYF. The CDR3 DNA is TGTGCCAGCAGCTTGGAACCACAGGGAATGAGCCCAGATACGCAGTATTTT. This chain joins TRBV7-9 and TRBJ2-3, with a possible D match to TRBD1 (6 bases). V lost 3 bases and J lost 4, with 20 bases in between. Germline CDR1 is SEHNR and CDR2 is FQNEAQ (reference sequence). The CDR3 covers 17 residues.

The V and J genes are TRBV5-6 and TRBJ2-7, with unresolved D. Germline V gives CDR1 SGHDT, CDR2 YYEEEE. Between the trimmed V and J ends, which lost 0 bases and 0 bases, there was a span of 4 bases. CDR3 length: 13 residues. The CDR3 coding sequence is TGTGCCAGCAGCTTGGCTATCTCCTACGAGCAGTACTTC. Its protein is CASSLAISYEQYF.

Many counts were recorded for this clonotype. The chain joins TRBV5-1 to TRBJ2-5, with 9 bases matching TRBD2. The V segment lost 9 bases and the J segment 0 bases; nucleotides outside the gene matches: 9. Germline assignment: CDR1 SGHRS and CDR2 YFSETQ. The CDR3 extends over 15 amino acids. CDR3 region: CATKASGAYQETQYF. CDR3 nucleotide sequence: TGCGCCACCAAAGCTAGCGGGGCGTACCAAGAGACCCAGTACTTC. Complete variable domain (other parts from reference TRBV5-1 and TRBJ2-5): KAGVTQTPRYLIKTRGQQVTLSCSPISGHRSVSWYQQTPGQGLQFLFEYFSETQRNKGNFPGRFSGRQFSNSRSEMNVSTLELGDSALYLCATKASGAYQETQYFGPGTRLLVL.